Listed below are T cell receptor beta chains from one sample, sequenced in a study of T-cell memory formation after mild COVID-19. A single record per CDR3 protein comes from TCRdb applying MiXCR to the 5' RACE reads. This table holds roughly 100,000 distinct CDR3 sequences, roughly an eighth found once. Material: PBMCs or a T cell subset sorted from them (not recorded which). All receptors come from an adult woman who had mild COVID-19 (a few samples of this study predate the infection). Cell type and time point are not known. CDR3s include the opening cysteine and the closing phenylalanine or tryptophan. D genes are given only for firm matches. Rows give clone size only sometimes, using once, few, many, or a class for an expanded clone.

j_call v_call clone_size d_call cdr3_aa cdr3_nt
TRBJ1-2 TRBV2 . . CASSEGDAYGYTF TGTGCCAGCAGTGAGGGGGACGCCTATGGCTACACCTTC
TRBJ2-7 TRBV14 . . CASSRIGDEQYF TGTGCCAGCAGCCGGATCGGGGACGAGCAGTACTTC
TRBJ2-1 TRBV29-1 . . CSVLGGPYSYNEQFF TGCAGCGTTCTTGGCGGACCTTACTCCTACAATGAGCAGTTCTTC
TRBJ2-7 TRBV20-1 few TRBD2 CSARERAGSSYEQYF TGCAGTGCTAGAGAAAGAGCGGGGAGCTCCTACGAGCAGTACTTC
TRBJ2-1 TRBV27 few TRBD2 CASSFYAGVYNEQFF TGTGCCAGCAGTTTTTACGCGGGGGTCTACAATGAGCAGTTCTTC
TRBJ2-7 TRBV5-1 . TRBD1 CASSLLGQGSYEQYF TGCGCCAGCAGCTTGCTGGGACAGGGCTCCTACGAGCAGTACTTC
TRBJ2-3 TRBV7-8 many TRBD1 CASSFWTGQGSASTDTQYF TGTGCCAGCAGCTTCTGGACGGGACAGGGGTCCGCTAGCACAGATACGCAGTATTTT
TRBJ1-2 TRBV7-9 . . CASSQGINYGYTF TGTGCCAGCAGCCAAGGGATAAACTATGGCTACACCTTC
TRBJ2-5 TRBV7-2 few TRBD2 CASSLEGLAGGPQETQYF TGTGCCAGCAGCTTAGAGGGACTAGCGGGAGGGCCTCAGGAGACCCAGTACTTC
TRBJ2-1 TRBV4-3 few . CASSQDGGTSNEQFF TGCGCCAGCAGCCAAGATGGGGGGACTTCCAATGAGCAGTTCTTC
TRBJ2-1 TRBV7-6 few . CASSATEVNAYNEQFF TGTGCCAGCAGCGCCACAGAGGTCAACGCCTACAATGAGCAGTTCTTC
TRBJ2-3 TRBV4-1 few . CASSPHASTDTQYF TGCGCCAGCAGCCCACACGCTAGCACAGATACGCAGTATTTT
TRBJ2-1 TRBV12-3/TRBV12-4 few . CASSWGREQFF TGTGCCAGCAGTTGGGGGCGTGAGCAGTTCTTC
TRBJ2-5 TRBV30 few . CACMTGSETQYF TGTGCCTGTATGACAGGATCCGAGACCCAGTACTTC
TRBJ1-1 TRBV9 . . CASSVGSGNTEAFF TGTGCCAGCAGCGTAGGTTCAGGGAACACTGAAGCTTTCTTT
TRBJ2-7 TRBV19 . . CASSIVPYEQYF TGTGCCAGTAGTATAGTCCCCTACGAGCAGTACTTC
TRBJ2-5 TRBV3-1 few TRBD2 CASSPETSGDLWFQETQYF TGTGCCAGCAGCCCCGAGACTAGCGGGGATCTTTGGTTTCAAGAGACCCAGTACTTC
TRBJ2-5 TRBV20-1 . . CSARRPGAPVIEETQYF TGCAGTGCTAGGCGCCCCGGGGCCCCGGTTATCGAGGAGACCCAGTACTTC
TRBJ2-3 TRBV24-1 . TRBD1 CATSDPTGATSTDTQYF TGTGCCACCAGTGATCCTACAGGGGCGACTAGCACAGATACGCAGTATTTT
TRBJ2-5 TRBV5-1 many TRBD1 CASSHGQGLFGAQYF TGCGCCAGCAGCCATGGACAGGGCTTGTTTGGGGCCCAGTACTTC
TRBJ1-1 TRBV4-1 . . CASSQDSSLAFF TGCGCCAGCAGCCAAGATAGCAGTTTAGCTTTCTTT
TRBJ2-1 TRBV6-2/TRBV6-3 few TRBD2 CATTSSGGAYNEQFF TGTGCCACTACCAGCTCGGGGGGGGCCTACAATGAGCAGTTCTTC
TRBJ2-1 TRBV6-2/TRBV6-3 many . CASSYGDYNNEQFF TGTGCCAGCAGTTATGGTGACTATAACAATGAGCAGTTCTTC
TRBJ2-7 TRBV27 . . CASSPTRVSYEQYF TGTGCCAGCAGTCCAACAAGAGTGTCCTACGAGCAGTACTTC
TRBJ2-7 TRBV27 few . CASSQGQYPYEQYF TGTGCCAGCAGTCAGGGACAATACCCCTACGAGCAGTACTTC
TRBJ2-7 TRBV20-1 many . CSARARPASLYEQYF TGCAGTGCTAGAGCCCGCCCGGCCTCCCTCTACGAGCAGTACTTC